This TCR beta chain came from a study of T cell changes during pregnancy in multiple sclerosis. The V segment lost 8 bases and the J segment 5 bases; nucleotides outside the gene matches: 22. Germline V gene lookup returns CDR1 WSHSY and CDR2 SAAADI. CDR3 size: 19 residues. TCRdb's copy holds only in-frame clones and misses some; the assay was immunoSEQ multiplex PCR. The table records about 31,000 clones, around 90% of them present only once. The clonotype was recovered from a female donor with multiple sclerosis, enrolled in a pregnancy study. Specimen: CD8+ T cells from peripheral blood mononuclear cells, collected before pregnancy. The J gene is TRBJ2-2, the V gene TRBV10-2, with TRBD2 identical over 8 bases. The CDR3 region has the DNA TGCGCCAGCCAGCCCTTTGCGGGGGGCCCTTTGGTGAAAACCGGGGAGCTGTTTTTT. Protein product: CASQPFAGGPLVKTGELFF.